The rows below give T cell receptor beta chains drawn from one sample of a study of T cells in Graves' hyperthyroidism and ophthalmopathy. MiXCR, applied by TCRdb to the multiplex PCR reads, yields one record per CDR3 protein. This sample has some 620,000 distinct CDR3 sequences; roughly 15% occur once, and the top ten carry around 3.9%. Sequencing was performed on blood. The source of these receptors is a woman aged 30 to 39 with Graves' hyperthyroidism. Both conserved end residues are part of each CDR3. The D gene is left open where the match is weak. Clone size is given for some rows only: seen once, a few or many times, or a class if the clone is expanded.

j_call v_call d_call clone_size cdr3_nt cdr3_aa
TRBJ2-3 TRBV28 TRBD2 many TGTGCCAGCAGGCTTCCACTAGCGGGATCATCAGATACGCAGTATTTT CASRLPLAGSSDTQYF
TRBJ1-5 TRBV20-1 - - TGCAGTGCTGGAGGCCGTATGAGGGTCAATCAGCCCCAGCATTTT CSAGGRMRVNQPQHF
TRBJ2-3 TRBV20-1 TRBD1 few TGCAGTGCTAGCCCGGCAGGGGGTGGCTATACGCAGTATTTT CSASPAGGGYTQYF
TRBJ1-2 TRBV4-3 - few TGCGCCAGCAGCCCAGGGATTAACGGACAGCCCTACACCTTC CASSPGINGQPYTF
TRBJ1-1 TRBV19 - - TGTGCCAGTAGCCCGGGGTCCCCTGAAGCTTTCTTT CASSPGSPEAFF
TRBJ2-2 TRBV6-1 - - TGTGCCAGCGGGCAGGGTGGCACCGGGGAGCTGTTTTTT CASGQGGTGELFF
TRBJ2-7 TRBV6-5 - - TGTGCCAGCAGTTACGGGCGGGAATCCTACGAGCAGTACTTC CASSYGRESYEQYF
TRBJ2-7 TRBV12-3/TRBV12-4 TRBD2 few TGTGCCAGCAGCCCGTGGGGTAGCGGGGATACCTACGAGCAGTACTTC CASSPWGSGDTYEQYF
TRBJ1-2 TRBV7-2 TRBD1 many TGTGCCAGCAGCCAGGGACAGGGAGGGTATGGCTACACCTTC CASSQGQGGYGYTF
TRBJ2-3 TRBV4-3 - - TGCGCCAGCAGCCTTAGGACTTTTGGGACAGATACGCAGTATTTT CASSLRTFGTDTQYF
TRBJ2-1 TRBV20-1 TRBD2 many TGCAGTGCTAGTCCCCGGCTAGCGGGAGGGGGCAATGAGCAGTTCTTC CSASPRLAGGGNEQFF
TRBJ1-6 TRBV2 - many TGTGCCAGCAGTGGAACGGGGAGGAATTCACCCCTCCACTTT CASSGTGRNSPLHF
TRBJ2-1 TRBV12-3/TRBV12-4 TRBD2 - TGTGCCACCAGTGATCCGGGACTATACAATGAGCAGTTCTTC CATSDPGLYNEQFF
TRBJ2-7 TRBV27 - many TGTGCCAGCAGCTCGGACTACGAGCAGTACTTC CASSSDYEQYF
TRBJ2-1 TRBV6-1 - many TGTGCCAGCAGTTATGGGACACCAACATCCTACAATGAGCAGTTCTTC CASSYGTPTSYNEQFF
TRBJ1-1 TRBV2 - once TGTGCCAGCAGTGTTAGGCTTCAAGTGAACACTGAAGCTTTCTTT CASSVRLQVNTEAFF
TRBJ1-1 TRBV4-2 - - TGTGCCAGCAGCCAACCGTCCCAAAACACTGAAGCTTTCTTT CASSQPSQNTEAFF
TRBJ2-7 TRBV28 TRBD1 many TGTGCCAGCAGTTACAGGGGGATCTCCTACGAGCAGTACTTC CASSYRGISYEQYF
TRBJ2-1 TRBV7-2 - - TGTGCCAGCAGCTTAACGACTAGCTCCTACAATGAGCAGTTCTTC CASSLTTSSYNEQFF
TRBJ2-2 TRBV20-1 TRBD2 - TGCAGTGCCCAAGGACTAGCGGGAGCATCATCGGCCGGGGAGCTGTTTTTT CSAQGLAGASSAGELFF
TRBJ2-1 TRBV7-2 - many TGTGCCAGCAGTCGAGTGAGGCAGGGGAATGAGCAGTTCTTC CASSRVRQGNEQFF
TRBJ1-5 TRBV28 - - TGTGCCAGCAGCTCCGTCAGGGAGAGCAATCAGCCCCAGCATTTT CASSSVRESNQPQHF
TRBJ1-4 TRBV30 - few TGTGCCTGGAGTGCGTCTGGGGAAAAACTGTTTTTT CAWSASGEKLFF
TRBJ2-7 TRBV7-6 TRBD1 few TGTGCCAGCAGCTTATCCGACAGGGGGCCCTACGAGCAGTACTTC CASSLSDRGPYEQYF